This T cell receptor beta chain was recorded in a study of PD-L1 blockade in urothelial cancer. Turning to the study itself: Dosed intravenously at 1,200 mg every 3 weeks, atezolizumab was initiated by patients around 2014. Median T cell yield from blood was 130,000 to 150,000. Study-level points and caveats: Durable benefit was linked to greater 3-week expansion of tumor-associated blood clones.

V dropped 6 bases and J dropped 3; count of bases not matched to a gene: 8. The CDR3 has 14 residues. Per the germline V gene, CDR1 is LNHDA and CDR2 is SQIVND (reference sequence). Specified time point: pretreatment peripheral blood. Between 1 and 8 samples per patient were obtained, pretreatment and on-treatment. As to this clone: Antigen unknown.

Assay used: immunoSEQ multiplex PCR; TCRdb lists only in-frame clones, some missing. The sample comprises about 56,000 clones, approximately 85% of which are singletons, and around a sixth rests with the top ten. Sequencing was performed on PBMCs, taken around atezolizumab (anti-PD-L1) treatment. The chain recombines TRBV19 with TRBJ2-7, with 7 bases matching TRBD1. The TCR originated in a man between 65 and 85 years old with urothelial cancer. The CDR3 DNA sequence: TGTGCCAGTAGATCCGGGACAGACCACTACGAGCAGTACTTC. Its protein product is CASRSGTDHYEQYF.